Below are 26 T cell receptor beta chains sequenced from a single sample in a study of blood T cell repertoires in COVID-19. The protocol was immunoSEQ multiplex PCR, while the TCRdb copy is restricted to in-frame clones and leaves out a portion. Found here are 200,000 to 250,000 clones, 70% to 90% of them singletons; the top ten hold about 2.5%. The sequenced sample was peripheral blood. The origin of the receptors is a woman in her 70s with COVID-19, enrolled during active disease.

This clone was detected a few times. This rearrangement joins TRBV7-2 to TRBJ1-6; 7 positions match TRBD1. This CDR3 spans 14 amino acids. Per germline, CDR1 SGHTA and CDR2 FQGNSA. The J segment lost 6 bases and the V segment lost 5 bases, leaving 4 bases of the junction unmatched. The CDR3 loop reads CASSNRGSNSPLHF. As DNA, the CDR3 is TGTGCCAGCAGCAACAGGGGTAGTAATTCACCCCTCCACTTT.

V and J are TRBV6-5 and TRBJ2-7; tentatively, D is TRBD1 (5 bases). V was trimmed by 6 bases and J by 5 bases, leaving 8 bases between them. Germline V gene data show CDR1 as MNHEY and CDR2 as SVGAGI. The CDR3 sequence is 11 residues long. In DNA, the CDR3 is TGTGCCAGCAGAGGGGCGGACGAGCAGTACTTC. Residues: CASRGADEQYF.

The chain links TRBV7-2 to TRBJ2-1; TRBD2 aligns across 7 bases. The CDR3 has 12 residues. The V gene's germline CDR1 is SGHTA and CDR2 FQGNSA. Trimming cost V 5 bases and J 9 bases; bases outside gene matches: 4. CDR3 region: CASSRLAGEQFF. CDR3 nucleotides: TGTGCCAGCAGCCGACTAGCCGGTGAGCAGTTCTTC. The full variable domain, rest sourced from reference TRBV7-2 and TRBJ2-1, is GAGVSQSPSNKVTEKGKDVELRCDPISGHTALYWYRQSLGQGLEFLIYFQGNSAPDKSGLPSDRFSAERTGGSVSTLTIQRTQQEDSAVYLCASSRLAGEQFFGPGTRLTVL.

The genes are TRBV5-1 and TRBJ1-1, with D uncertain. The CDR3 runs to 13 residues. The V gene's germline CDR1 is SGHRS and CDR2 YFSETQ. The ends were cut back, 0 bases at V and 9 bases at J, with 12 bases in the middle. The chain's CDR3 is CASSLEPSIQAFF. CDR3 DNA sequence: TGCGCCAGCAGCTTGGAGCCGTCAATCCAAGCTTTCTTT.

This chain connects TRBV7-9 to TRBJ1-1; no definite D call. V lost 2 bases and J 6 bases, leaving 10 bases between the germline ends. Germline CDR1 reads SEHNR; CDR2 reads FQNEAQ (reference sequence). The CDR3 contains 13 residues. CDR3 protein: CASSLLHLSEAFF. The CDR3 nucleotides are TGTGCCAGCAGCTTACTGCACTTGTCTGAAGCTTTCTTT.

This clone was recorded only once. In DNA form, the CDR3 reads TGTGCCAGCAGCCCATTGACTGACTTGATGAACACTGAAGCTTTCTTT. Translated: CASSPLTDLMNTEAFF. The J gene is TRBJ1-1, the V gene TRBV27; no reliable D call. This CDR3 has 16 residues. Germline CDR1 and CDR2: MNHEY and SMNVEV (reference sequence). V was cut by 6 bases and J by 0 bases, with 17 bases left in between.

Only one count was recorded for this clone. This sequence joins TRBV11-1 and TRBJ2-3, with a tentative D call TRBD1 (6 bases). Germline assignment: CDR1 SGHAT and CDR2 FQDESV (reference sequence). This CDR3 comprises 16 residues. V dropped 1 base and J dropped 2 bases, with 13 bases sitting between them. For the CDR3, the DNA is TGTGCCAGCAGCTTAGTAGCAGGGGCGTTCACAGATACGCAGTATTTT. It codes for CASSLVAGAFTDTQYF.

J is TRBJ1-1 and V is TRBV30, with 7 bases fitting TRBD1. V lost 3 bases and J lost 2; bases outside the gene matches: 3. The germline V gene has CDR1 GTSNPN and CDR2 SVGIG (reference sequence). CDR3 size: 13 residues. The CDR3 spells CAWRRTGNTEAFF. In DNA, the CDR3 is TGTGCCTGGAGGCGGACAGGTAACACTGAAGCTTTCTTT.

The rearrangement uses TRBV4-1 and TRBJ2-1, with TRBD2 matching over 8 bases. V dropped 4 bases and J dropped 10; count of bases not matched to a gene: 12. The CDR3 consists of 15 residues. Germline CDR1 MGHRA, CDR2 YSYEKL. The CDR3 DNA reads TGCGCCAGCAGCCCACCCAGCGGGAGAGGGGGGGAGCAGTTCTTC. It specifies CASSPPSGRGGEQFF.

This sequence joins TRBV25-1 and TRBJ2-1, with D possibly TRBD2 on 6 matching bases. The CDR3 is 17 amino acids. The germline CDR1 and CDR2 sequences are MGHDK and SYGVNS. V lost 4 bases, J lost 4 bases, and 20 bases lay in between. The CDR3 DNA reads as TGTGCCAGCAGTGCCCCCCAAGGGCGAGGACTATACAATGAGCAGTTCTTC. Translation gives CASSAPQGRGLYNEQFF. The whole variable domain, remainder taken from reference TRBV25-1 and TRBJ2-1, is EADIYQTPRYLVIGTGKKITLECSQTMGHDKMYWYQQDPGMELHLIHYSYGVNSTEKGDLSSESTVSRIRTEHFPLTLESARPSHTSQYLCASSAPQGRGLYNEQFFGPGTRLTVL.

This chain uses TRBV7-2 with TRBJ1-1; the D gene is possibly TRBD1 (6 bases). Germline assignment: CDR1 SGHTA and CDR2 FQGNSA. The V and J ends lost 1 base and 1 base respectively, with 10 bases between them. The CDR3 has 15 amino acids. In DNA form, the CDR3 reads TGTGCCAGCAGCTTAGGGACAGCCCAGAACACTGAAGCTTTCTTT. This encodes CASSLGTAQNTEAFF. Full variable domain (missing parts from reference TRBV7-2 and TRBJ1-1): GAGVSQSPSNKVTEKGKDVELRCDPISGHTALYWYRQSLGQGLEFLIYFQGNSAPDKSGLPSDRFSAERTGGSVSTLTIQRTQQEDSAVYLCASSLGTAQNTEAFFGQGTRLTVV.

The chain links TRBV2 to TRBJ1-3, with a weak D call TRBD1 (6 bases). Germline assignment: CDR1 SNHLY and CDR2 FYNNEI. Trimming left V 3 bases short and J 4 bases short, with 16 bases between. The CDR3 consists of 16 residues. CDR3 in amino acids: CASSEADRRRGNTIYF. DNA for the CDR3: TGTGCCAGCAGTGAGGCCGACAGGCGGAGAGGAAACACCATATATTTT.

The chain carries TRBV27 and TRBJ1-1; D is ambiguous. This CDR3 comprises 15 residues. CDR1 and CDR2 from the germline V gene are MNHEY and SMNVEV (reference sequence). V lost 4 bases, J lost 0 bases, and 12 bases lay in between. The CDR3 loop is CASSSIQKMNTEAFF. The DNA for the CDR3 is TGTGCCAGCAGTTCAATACAGAAAATGAACACTGAAGCTTTCTTT.

V gene TRBV27 combines with J gene TRBJ2-1, with D possibly matching TRBD2 (5 bases). From germline, CDR1 is MNHEY and CDR2 SMNVEV (reference sequence). The CDR3 sequence is 13 residues long. V was pared by 7 bases and J by 5 bases, with 12 bases between. CDR3 nucleotides: TGTGCCAGCACCTACGGGATACACAATGAGCAGTTCTTC. This encodes CASTYGIHNEQFF.

The chain links TRBV3-1 (or the pseudogene TRBV3-2) to TRBJ2-7; tentatively, D is TRBD2 (5 bases). Trimming removed 0 bases at V and 7 bases at J, with 13 bases between. The CDR3 consists of 14 residues. Germline CDR1 reads LGHDT; CDR2 reads YNNKEL (reference sequence). The CDR3 is CASSQEWAGGEQYF. Here the CDR3 DNA reads TGTGCCAGCAGCCAAGAGTGGGCAGGCGGGGAGCAGTACTTC.

This clone was detected a few times. V usage is TRBV7-2 and J usage is TRBJ1-3; perhaps TRBD1 as D (5 bases). V was clipped by 1 base and J by 4 bases, with 11 bases between them. The CDR3 contains 15 residues. The germline CDR1 and CDR2 sequences are SGHTA and FQGNSA. Here the CDR3 reads CASSLGGEFGNTIYF. CDR3 coding DNA: TGTGCCAGCAGCTTAGGGGGGGAGTTCGGAAACACCATATATTTT.

This chain joins TRBV15 and TRBJ1-4; D remains unclear. Trimming removed 5 bases from V and 3 bases from J, with 13 bases in between. This CDR3 comprises 15 residues. Germline CDR1 and CDR2: LNHNV and YYDKDF (reference sequence). In DNA, the CDR3 is TGTGCCACCAGCGAATCCGGGGTCTCTAATGAAAAACTGTTTTTT. Its protein is CATSESGVSNEKLFF. Variable domain in full (rest from reference TRBV15 and TRBJ1-4): DAMVIQNPRYQVTQFGKPVTLSCSQTLNHNVMYWYQQKSSQAPKLLFHYYDKDFNNEADTPDNFQSRRPNTSFCFLDIRSPGLGDTAMYLCATSESGVSNEKLFFGSGTQLSVL.

The rearrangement uses TRBV19 and TRBJ1-2; D uncertain. The CDR3 consists of 15 residues. Germline values: CDR1 LNHDA, CDR2 SQIVND (reference sequence). Trimming removed 0 bases from V and 4 bases from J, with 12 bases in between. This chain's CDR3 is CASSIDGEGLYGYTF. Written as DNA, the CDR3 is TGTGCCAGTAGTATAGATGGGGAGGGTCTCTATGGCTACACCTTC.

This chain uses TRBV5-5 with TRBJ2-7; a weak D match, TRBD2 (5 bases). Germline CDR1 reads SGHKS; CDR2 reads YYEKEE (reference sequence). Trimming took off 0 bases at V and 3 bases at J, with 13 bases between the two ends. This CDR3 spans 15 amino acids. The CDR3 here is CASSLARGGFYEQYF. The CDR3 region has the DNA TGTGCCAGCAGCTTGGCCCGGGGTGGATTCTACGAGCAGTACTTC.

The V call is TRBV7-2, the J call TRBJ1-5; tentatively, D is TRBD1 (6 bases). V was shortened by 2 bases and J by 9 bases, with 14 bases between the two germline ends. The CDR3 contains 14 residues. Germline lookup yields CDR1 SGHTA and CDR2 FQGNSA. The chain's CDR3 is CASSLPGGQRPQHF. CDR3 nucleotides: TGTGCCAGCAGCTTACCGGGGGGGCAAAGGCCCCAGCATTTT.

This chain links TRBV14 with TRBJ2-7; D call uncertain. The V gene lost 8 bases and the J gene lost 3 bases, with 14 bases spanning the gap. The length of the CDR3 is 13 residues. Germline V gene sequence: CDR1 SGHDN, CDR2 FVKESK. CDR3: CASGLGSYYEQYF. The CDR3 coding sequence is TGTGCCAGCGGTCTAGGCAGTTACTACGAGCAGTACTTC.

This clone was seen more than once but under ten times. The rearrangement joins TRBV7-2 to TRBJ1-2; D remains unclear. V was trimmed by 5 bases and J by 4 bases, leaving 8 bases between them. CDR1 SGHTA and CDR2 FQGNSA come from the germline V gene. The CDR3 length is 12 residues. The CDR3 protein is CASSTAGYGYTF. The CDR3 DNA follows: TGTGCCAGCAGCACAGCGGGCTATGGCTACACCTTC.

The rearrangement joins TRBV5-6 to TRBJ2-3, with D tentatively TRBD1 (5 bases). This CDR3 has 13 residues. The germline CDR1 and CDR2 sequences are SGHDT and YYEEEE. Trimming removed 4 bases from V and 6 bases from J, with 12 bases in between. The DNA of the CDR3 is TGTGCCAGCAGCCCGGGCCACAGGGATACGCAGTATTTT. Translating gives CASSPGHRDTQYF.

The chain couples TRBV27 to TRBJ1-2; D unresolved. V was shortened by 8 bases and J by 3 bases, with 13 bases between the two germline ends. Germline V gene lookup returns CDR1 MNHEY and CDR2 SMNVEV (reference sequence). The CDR3 has 13 amino acids. CDR3 amino acids: CASSLKYDYGYTF. The CDR3 bases are TGTGCCAGCTCCCTAAAATATGACTATGGCTACACCTTC.

The chain couples TRBV10-3 to TRBJ2-5, with a weak D call TRBD2 (6 bases). Germline assignment: CDR1 ENHRY and CDR2 SYGVKD. CDR3 size: 14 residues. V lost 11 bases, J lost 5 bases, and 21 bases lay in between. The CDR3 is CASGTSFSGETQYF. In DNA, the CDR3 is TGTGCCTCAGGGACGTCTTTCAGCGGGGAGACCCAGTACTTC.

The chain joins TRBV3-1 (or the pseudogene TRBV3-2) to TRBJ1-5, with D possibly matching TRBD1 (6 bases). Trimming left V 1 base short and J 0 bases short, with 19 bases between. The CDR3 is 19 amino acids. The germline CDR1 and CDR2 sequences are LGHDT and YNNKEL (reference sequence). The CDR3 bases are TGTGCCAGCAGCCAAGGTCACGGCAGGGGAGGGGGTAGCAATCAGCCCCAGCATTTT. It is translated as CASSQGHGRGGGSNQPQHF.